This TCR beta chain was captured by sequencing in a study of CD8 T cells in ankylosing spondylitis. This CDR3 contains 19 residues. Germline assignment: CDR1 SGHRS and CDR2 YFSETQ. V was clipped by 4 bases and J by 3 bases; unmatched bases: 18. This clonotype was found a few times. Its target is unknown. The authors made TCR beta libraries by quantitative 5'-RACE with molecular barcodes. TCRdb called the 5' RACE reads again in MiXCR, with one record for every CDR3 protein. The repertoire holds 250,000 to 350,000 distinct CDR3 sequences, with around 7.6% as singletons. Overall study findings and caveats: Before this, some motif variants had been reported in reactive arthritis synovial fluid and blood. Disease-linked clones had a CD8+ phenotype and relatively low frequency in peripheral blood. Reportedly, significant enrichment of disease-linked clones occurred in matched ankylosing spondylitis synovial fluid. Within ankylosing spondylitis blood, a TCR beta motif made up of fewer than ten highly homologous variants appeared to be characteristic.

This chain connects TRBV5-1 to TRBJ2-1; TRBD2 aligns across 8 bases. The sample was blood, either unsorted or a sorted T cell fraction (not recorded which). This TCR came from a male donor with ankylosing spondylitis. DNA for the CDR3: TGCGCCAGCAGCAGAGGGTTCCAGGTAGCGGGGACCTTCTACAATGAGCAGTTCTTC. This sequence encodes CASSRGFQVAGTFYNEQFF.